The source of this T cell receptor beta chain is a study of read filtering for tumor transcriptome and immune sequencing. Germline lookup yields CDR1 KGHSH and CDR2 LQKENI. The CDR3 loop spans 14 amino acids. Molecular barcoded adaptors covering alpha/delta and beta/gamma chains were used on around 370 ng RNA. Using its own MiXCR run on the reads, TCRdb lists one record per CDR3 protein. This sample has 75,000 to 90,000 distinct CDR3 sequences, with roughly an eighth found just once. To note about this clonotype: A read error may account for a junction end that differs from germline.

Material: a population of CD138-negative cells sorted from bone marrow. The sequence was collected from a donor at least 40 years old with multiple myeloma. The chain employs TRBV18 and TRBJ1-5; D unresolved. CDR3 protein: CAGSPSQTNQLQHF. For the CDR3, the DNA is TGTGCCGGCTCACCATCACAGACTAATCAGCTCCAGCATTTT.